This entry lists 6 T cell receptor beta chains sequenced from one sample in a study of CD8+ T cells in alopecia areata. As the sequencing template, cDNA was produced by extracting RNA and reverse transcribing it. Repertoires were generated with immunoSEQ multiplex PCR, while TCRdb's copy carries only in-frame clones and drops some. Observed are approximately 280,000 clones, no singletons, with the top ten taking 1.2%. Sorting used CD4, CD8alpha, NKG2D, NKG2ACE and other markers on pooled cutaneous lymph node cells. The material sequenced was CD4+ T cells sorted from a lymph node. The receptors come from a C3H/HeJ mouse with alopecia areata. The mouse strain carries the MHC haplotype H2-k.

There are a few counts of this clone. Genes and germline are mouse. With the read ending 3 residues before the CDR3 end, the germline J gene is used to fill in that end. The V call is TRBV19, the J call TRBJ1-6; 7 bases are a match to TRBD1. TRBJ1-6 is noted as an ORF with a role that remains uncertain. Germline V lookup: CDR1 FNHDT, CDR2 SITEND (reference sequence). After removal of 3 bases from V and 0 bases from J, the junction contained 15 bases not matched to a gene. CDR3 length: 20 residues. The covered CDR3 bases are TGTGCCAGCAGTACCATAGCCCCCCGGACAGGAAATTCCTATAATTCGCCC. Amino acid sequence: CASSTIAPRTGNSYNSP. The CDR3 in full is CASSTIAPRTGNSYNSPLYF.

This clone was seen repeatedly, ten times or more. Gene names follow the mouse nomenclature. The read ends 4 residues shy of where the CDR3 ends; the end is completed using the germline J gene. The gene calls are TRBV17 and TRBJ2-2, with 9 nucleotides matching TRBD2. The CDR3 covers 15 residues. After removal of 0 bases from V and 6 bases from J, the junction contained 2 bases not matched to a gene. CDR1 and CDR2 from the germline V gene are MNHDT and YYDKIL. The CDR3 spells CASSRENWGAGQLYF. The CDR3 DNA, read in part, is TGTGCTAGCAGTAGAGAAAACTGGGGGGCCGGG.

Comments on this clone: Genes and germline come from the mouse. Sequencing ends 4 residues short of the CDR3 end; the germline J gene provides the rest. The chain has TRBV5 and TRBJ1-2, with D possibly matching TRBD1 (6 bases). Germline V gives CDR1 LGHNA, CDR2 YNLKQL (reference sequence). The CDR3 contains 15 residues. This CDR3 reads CASSQEPGGAPDYTF. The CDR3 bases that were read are TGTGCCAGCAGCCAAGAACCTGGGGGGGCGCCC.

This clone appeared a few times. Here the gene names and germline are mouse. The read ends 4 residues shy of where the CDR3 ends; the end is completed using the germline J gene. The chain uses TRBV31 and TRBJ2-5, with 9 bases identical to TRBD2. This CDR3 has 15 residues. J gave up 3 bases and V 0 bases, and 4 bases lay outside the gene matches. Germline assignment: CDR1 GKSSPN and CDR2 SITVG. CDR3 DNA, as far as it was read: TGTGCCTGGAGTCTAGTTCTGGGGGGGCAAGAC. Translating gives CAWSLVLGGQD. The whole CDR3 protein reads CAWSLVLGGQDTQYF.

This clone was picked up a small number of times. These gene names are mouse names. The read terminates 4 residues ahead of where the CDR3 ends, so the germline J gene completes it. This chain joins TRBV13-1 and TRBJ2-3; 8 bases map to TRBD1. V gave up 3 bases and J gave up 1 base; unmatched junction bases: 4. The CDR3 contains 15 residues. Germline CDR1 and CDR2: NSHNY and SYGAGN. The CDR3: CASSAQGQGAETLYF. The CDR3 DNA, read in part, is TGTGCCAGCAGTGCCCAGGGACAGGGTGCAGAA.

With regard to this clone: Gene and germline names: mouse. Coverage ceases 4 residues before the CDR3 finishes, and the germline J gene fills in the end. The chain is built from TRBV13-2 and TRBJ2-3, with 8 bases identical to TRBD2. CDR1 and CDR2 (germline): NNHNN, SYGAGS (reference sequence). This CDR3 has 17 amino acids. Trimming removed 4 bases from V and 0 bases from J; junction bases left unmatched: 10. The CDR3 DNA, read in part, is TGTGCCAGCGGTCCCCTACTGGGGGTTACTAGTGCAGAA. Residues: CASGPLLGVTSAE. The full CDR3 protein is CASGPLLGVTSAETLYF.